The TCR beta chain under discussion was sequenced for a study of somatic mutations in cytotoxic T cells in rheumatoid arthritis. Trimming took 0 bases from V and 8 from J, leaving 8 bases between them. The CDR3 sequence is 13 residues long. The germline V gene has CDR1 SGDLS and CDR2 YYNGEE. This clone was seen a single time. Method: immunoSEQ multiplex PCR; TCRdb's copy keeps in-frame clones and lacks some. The data show around 20,000 clones, 65% to 70% seen once. Positive magnetic bead selection was used to isolate CD4+ and CD8+ cells; purity was checked by flow cytometry. Sequencing used CD8+ T cells sorted from blood. The TCR originated in an adult with rheumatoid arthritis. The V and J genes are TRBV9 and TRBJ2-2; no clear D. The CDR3 sequence is CASSVVTQGELFF. For the CDR3, the DNA is TGTGCCAGCAGCGTAGTAACGCAGGGGGAGCTGTTTTTT.